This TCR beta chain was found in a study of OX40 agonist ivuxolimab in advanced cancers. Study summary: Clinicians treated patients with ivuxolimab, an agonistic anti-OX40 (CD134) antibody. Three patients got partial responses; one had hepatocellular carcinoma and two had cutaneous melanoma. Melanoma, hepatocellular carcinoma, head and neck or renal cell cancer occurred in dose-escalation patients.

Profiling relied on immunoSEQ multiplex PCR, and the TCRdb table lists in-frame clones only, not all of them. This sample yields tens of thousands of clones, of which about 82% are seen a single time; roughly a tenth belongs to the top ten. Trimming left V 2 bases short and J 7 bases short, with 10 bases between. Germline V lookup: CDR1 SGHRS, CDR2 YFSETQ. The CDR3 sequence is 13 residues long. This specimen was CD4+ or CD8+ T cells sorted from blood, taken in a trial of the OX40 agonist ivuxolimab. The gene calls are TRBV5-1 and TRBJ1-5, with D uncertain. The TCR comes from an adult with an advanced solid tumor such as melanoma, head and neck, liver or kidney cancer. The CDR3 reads CASSFGTDQPQHF. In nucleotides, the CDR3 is TGCGCCAGCAGCTTTGGTACAGACCAGCCCCAGCATTTT.